The rows below give T cell receptor beta chains drawn from one sample of a study of cytomegalovirus exposure and HLA in healthy donors. Using immunoSEQ multiplex PCR, the repertoire was profiled, and TCRdb retains in-frame clones only, with some absent. This repertoire shows under 150,000 clones, around 75% found once; its top ten account for around 2.9%. Sequencing was performed on PBMCs. The source of these receptors is a man aged 25 to 45 in good health and CMV-seronegative. Both conserved end residues are part of each CDR3. A D gene is named only where the DNA matches it firmly. The size entry is marked missing in some rows and otherwise reads once, few, many or a size class.

v_call	d_call	j_call	clone_size	cdr3_aa	cdr3_nt
TRBV5-1	TRBD1	TRBJ2-1	.	CASSLGQGASNEQFF	TGCGCCAGCAGCTTGGGGCAGGGGGCTAGCAATGAGCAGTTCTTC
TRBV18	TRBD2	TRBJ2-1	.	CASSPTSGGANEQFF	TGTGCCAGCTCACCTACTAGCGGGGGGGCCAATGAGCAGTTCTTC
TRBV7-3	TRBD2	TRBJ2-1	.	CASSLGTSAFSEQFF	TGTGCCAGCAGCTTAGGGACTAGCGCATTCAGTGAGCAGTTCTTC
TRBV5-1	TRBD2	TRBJ2-1	.	CASSSSGEYNEQFF	TGCGCCAGCAGTTCGAGCGGGGAATACAATGAGCAGTTCTTC
TRBV9	.	TRBJ2-6	.	CASSVGVRVSGANVLTF	TGTGCCAGCAGCGTAGGCGTCAGGGTCTCTGGGGCCAACGTCCTGACTTTC
TRBV29-1	TRBD2	TRBJ2-7	few	CSVRGGGYEQYF	TGCAGCGTTCGCGGGGGGGGATACGAGCAGTACTTC
TRBV11-2	TRBD2	TRBJ2-7	.	CASSSGGRAPFYEQYF	TGTGCCAGCAGCTCCGGCGGGAGGGCCCCGTTCTACGAGCAGTACTTC
TRBV1	.	TRBJ2-3	.	CTSSPRSVRTDTQYF	TGCACCAGCAGCCCGCGCTCTGTACGCACAGATACGCAGTATTTT
TRBV18	TRBD1	TRBJ2-7	few	CASSPRNPQGETYEQYF	TGTGCCAGCTCACCCCGAAATCCCCAGGGGGAGACCTACGAGCAGTACTTC
TRBV2	.	TRBJ2-1	.	CASSEESYNEQFF	TGTGCCAGCAGTGAGGAGAGCTACAATGAGCAGTTCTTC
TRBV10-3	TRBD2	TRBJ2-1	.	CAISDNLADNEQFF	TGTGCCATCAGTGATAACCTAGCGGACAATGAGCAGTTCTTC
TRBV6-1	.	TRBJ2-4	once	CASSEAGIAGNIQYF	TGTGCCAGCAGTGAAGCAGGAATTGCAGGAAACATTCAGTACTTC
TRBV30	.	TRBJ2-2	.	CAWTQIINTGELFF	TGTGCCTGGACCCAGATTATAAACACCGGGGAGCTGTTTTTT
TRBV5-5	.	TRBJ1-1	few	CASSFPGFRGDTEAFF	TGTGCCAGCAGCTTCCCCGGGTTTCGCGGTGACACTGAAGCTTTCTTT
TRBV5-5	TRBD1	TRBJ1-4	.	CASSLAGTGYATNEKLFF	TGTGCCAGCAGTTTAGCCGGGACAGGCTATGCAACTAATGAAAAACTGTTTTTT
TRBV5-4	.	TRBJ2-7	.	CASSTRTGTPYEQYF	TGTGCCAGCAGCACCCGTACCGGGACACCCTACGAGCAGTACTTC
TRBV19	TRBD1	TRBJ1-5	once	CATSPWDSRYQPQHF	TGTGCCACCTCCCCCTGGGACAGCCGATATCAGCCCCAGCATTTT
TRBV5-1	.	TRBJ2-3	once	CASRIMTDTQYF	TGCGCCAGCAGAATAATGACAGATACGCAGTATTTT
TRBV5-1	.	TRBJ1-1	.	CASSLEGINTSEAFF	TGCGCCAGCAGCTTGGAGGGGATAAACACTTCTGAAGCTTTCTTT
TRBV30	.	TRBJ2-7	few	CAWSVIESEQYF	TGTGCCTGGAGTGTAATCGAGTCCGAGCAGTACTTC